This T cell receptor (beta chain) is drawn from a study of blood T cell repertoires in COVID-19. Study as a whole: The United States, Italy and Spain were the sources of the acute and convalescent COVID-19 samples. Sample material is recorded as cDNA or gDNA derived from T cells, B-cell-depleted T cells, or PBMCs.

Study processing details: Estimation of nucleated cell counts relied on the amplification of reference gene primers. The assay was immunoSEQ multiplex PCR, and TCRdb's table has in-frame clones only and misses some. D and trimming were read from the DNA, whereas the V and J calls and clone size are those reported in that table. The table includes about 120,000 clones, about 87% detected once. There are 15 residues in the CDR3. V lost 0 bases, J lost 1 base, and 9 bases lay in between. Germline V gene sequence: CDR1 PRHDT, CDR2 FYEKMQ (reference sequence). The clonotype was recovered from an older woman with acute or convalescent COVID-19. V and J are TRBV13 and TRBJ1-1; D not resolved. Specimen: peripheral blood. In nucleotides, the CDR3 is TGTGCCAGCAGCTTAGGCCTAATCTGGAACACTGAAGCTTTCTTT. This codes for CASSLGLIWNTEAFF.